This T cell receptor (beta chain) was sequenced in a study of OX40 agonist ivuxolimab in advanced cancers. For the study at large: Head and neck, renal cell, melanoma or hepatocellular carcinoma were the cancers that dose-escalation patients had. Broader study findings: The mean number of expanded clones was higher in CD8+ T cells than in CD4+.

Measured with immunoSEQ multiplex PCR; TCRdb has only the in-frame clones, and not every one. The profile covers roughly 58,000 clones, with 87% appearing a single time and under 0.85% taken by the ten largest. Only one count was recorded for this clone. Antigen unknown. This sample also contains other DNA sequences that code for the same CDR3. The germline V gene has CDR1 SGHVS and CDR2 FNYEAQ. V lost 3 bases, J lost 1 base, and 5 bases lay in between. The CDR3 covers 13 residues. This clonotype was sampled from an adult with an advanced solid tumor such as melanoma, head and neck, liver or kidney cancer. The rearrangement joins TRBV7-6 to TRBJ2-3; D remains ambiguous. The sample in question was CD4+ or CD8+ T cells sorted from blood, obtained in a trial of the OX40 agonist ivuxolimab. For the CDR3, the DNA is TGTGCCAGCAGCTTCCCTGGCACAGATACGCAGTATTTT. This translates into CASSFPGTDTQYF.